Shown below are 8 T cell receptor beta chains from a single sample sequenced in a study of glioma-infiltrating T cells after dendritic cell vaccination. TCRdb keeps only in-frame clones here, not all; method: immunoSEQ multiplex PCR. Of fewer than 95,000 clones in the sample, about 85% are singletons; the top ten hold 8.5%. Time point: after dendritic cell vaccination, including at tumor progression/relapse. Source: blood, taken after dendritic cell vaccination. These receptors came from a human donor with glioblastoma.

J is TRBJ1-1 and V is TRBV25-1; the D is unclear. From germline, CDR1 is MGHDK and CDR2 SYGVNS. V was shortened by 1 base and J by 8 bases, with 17 bases between the two germline ends. CDR3 length: 15 residues. The CDR3 DNA reads TGTGCCAGCAGTGAATGGGGAGGAGAAGGGATCGAAGCTTTCTTT. Translating gives CASSEWGGEGIEAFF.

V gene TRBV7-3 combines with J gene TRBJ1-1; a possible D gene is TRBD1 (6 bases). Deletions cut 5 bases from V and 4 bases from J, with 14 bases between. The germline CDR1 and CDR2 sequences are SGHTA and FQGTGA. CDR3 length: 14 residues. The CDR3 reads CASSQQGHGTEAFF. The CDR3 DNA follows: TGTGCCAGCAGCCAGCAGGGGCATGGCACTGAAGCTTTCTTT.

This clone was counted a single time. The rearrangement links TRBV7-9 to TRBJ1-5; 10 nucleotides match TRBD1. Trimming cost V 5 bases and J 2 bases; bases outside gene matches: 12. The CDR3 spans 18 residues. Germline CDR1 reads SEHNR; CDR2 reads FQNEAQ (reference sequence). CDR3 sequence (DNA): TGTGCCAGCAGCCAGTTCCCGGGGACAGGGGAAGGCAATCAGCCCCAGCATTTT. Translation gives CASSQFPGTGEGNQPQHF.

The chain joins TRBV2 to TRBJ2-5, with a possible D match to TRBD1 (5 bases). V lost 6 bases and J 1 base, leaving 12 bases between the germline ends. Germline CDR1 SNHLY, CDR2 FYNNEI. The CDR3 covers 14 residues. The CDR3 sequence: CASRADRSQETQYF. The CDR3 DNA reads as TGTGCCAGCAGAGCCGACAGAAGCCAAGAGACCCAGTACTTC.

The genes are TRBV7-9 and TRBJ2-7; 9 nucleotides line up with TRBD1. Germline lookup yields CDR1 SEHNR and CDR2 FQNEAQ (reference sequence). CDR3 length: 15 residues. The trim removed 4 bases at V and 3 bases at J, leaving 7 bases unmatched. The CDR3 is CASSSPRGQGYEQYF. The CDR3 coding sequence is TGTGCCAGCAGCTCCCCCCGGGGACAGGGCTACGAGCAGTACTTC. The complete variable domain, with remaining parts taken from reference TRBV7-9 and TRBJ2-7, reads DTGVSQNPRHKITKRGQNVTFRCDPISEHNRLYWYRQTLGQGPEFLTYFQNEAQLEKSRLLSDRFSAERPKGSFSTLEIQRTEQGDSAMYLCASSSPRGQGYEQYFGPGTRLTVT.

The CDR3 spells CASSESWTGRGGYTF. CDR3 nucleotide sequence: TGTGCCAGCAGTGAATCCTGGACAGGGAGAGGGGGCTACACCTTC. V usage is TRBV2 and J usage is TRBJ1-2; 8 bases align to TRBD1. The CDR3 extends over 15 amino acids. The ends lost 2 bases at V and 8 bases at J; junction bases unmatched: 10. CDR1 and CDR2 (germline): SNHLY, FYNNEI.

This chain links TRBV18 with TRBJ1-5; the D gene is possibly TRBD1 (6 bases). V shed 0 bases and J shed 2 bases, with 8 bases lying between them. Germline CDR1 is KGHSH and CDR2 is LQKENI. This CDR3 region has 15 residues. CDR3 DNA: TGTGCCAGCTCACCACCGGGGGCACGCAATCAGCCCCAGCATTTT. Encoded protein: CASSPPGARNQPQHF.

This chain connects TRBV29-1 to TRBJ1-1; D might be TRBD1 (5 bases). CDR1 is SQVTM, CDR2 ANQGSEA, per germline. This CDR3 is 14 amino acids long. Trimming removed 7 bases from V and 3 bases from J, with 18 bases in between. DNA of the CDR3: TGCAGCGCCTATGGGAGGGGTTTGGACACTGAAGCTTTCTTT. Its protein product is CSAYGRGLDTEAFF.